The clone carrying this T cell receptor beta chain was found a few times. The antigen remains unidentified. The sample belongs to a study of T-cell memory formation after mild COVID-19. General observations from the study: Pre-infection memory harbored some responding clones, suggesting cross-reactive memory joined.

Germline CDR1 reads ENHRY; CDR2 reads SYGVKD. V lost 0 bases to trimming and J lost 4 bases, with 12 bases between them. The CDR3 extends over 15 amino acids. TCRdb redid the calling of the 5' RACE reads with MiXCR, one entry per CDR3 protein. Here the sample spans around 320,000 distinct CDR3 sequences, roughly an eighth being singletons. Sequencing input: PBMCs or a T cell subset sorted from them (not recorded which). The sequence derives from a man younger than 35 who had mild COVID-19 (a few samples of this study predate the infection). Cell type and time point are not known. The chain recombines TRBV10-3 with TRBJ1-1; D possibly corresponds to TRBD1 (6 bases). In DNA form, the CDR3 reads TGTGCCATCAGTGAGTCTCGGGGGGCCGGCACTGAAGCTTTCTTT. Translated: CAISESRGAGTEAFF.